This TCR beta chain was obtained from a study of identical twins (dated by TCRdb to the mid-2010s). For the study in its entirety: To test whether fetal clonotypes persist, this study deep-sequenced TCR alpha and beta repertoires from monozygotic twins, from unrelated adults of various ages, and from cord blood. To rule out contamination, replicate twin experiments were performed at different times with different library preparation protocols.

Library method: 5' RACE. Instrument on record: Illumina HiSeq 2000. A universal primer binding site was added through template switching, and the final cDNA carried a unique molecular identifier so that TCR cDNA molecules could be counted accurately. Specific primers in the conserved constant-segment region were used to synthesize first-strand cDNA for the TCR alpha and beta chains. To control for contamination, every cDNA library carried two barcodes: a SMART-Mk sample barcode plus Illumina barcodes. TruSeq adapter sequences along with Illumina sample barcodes were introduced in two successive PCR steps. Sequencing of the TCR alpha and beta cDNA libraries was done on the Illumina HiSeq platform using custom primers. Per the authors' processing: MiGEC processed the raw reads to extract unique molecular identifiers, while MiXCR was used to determine the CDR3 positions. For each individual, recombination models were inferred using an EM algorithm with the repgenHMM and IGoR tools. The analysis of shared clonotypes was done with the tcR package in R, with sharing normalized by the product of cloneset sizes. Out-of-frame nonproductive sequences were analyzed to study raw recombination free of thymic and clonal selection effects. TCRdb trimmed the raw reads at Q25, called clones with MiXCR and kept productive beta chains. Here each entry gathers all rows of one CDR3 protein and keeps the most common genes and DNA. The V and J calls reflect TCRdb's pipeline rather than the authors' work. Here the sample has some 570,000 distinct CDR3 sequences; 20% to 25% occur a single time. Jointly, the top ten make up about 0.5% of the sample.

Concerning this clonotype itself: This clone's antigen is unknown. No base quality information exists; no much larger clone differs at one position.

At the junction V is shortened by 1 base and J by 5 bases; bases outside the gene matches: 7. The CDR3, cysteine through phenylalanine, is 15 amino acids long. The read is trimmed to its CDR3 DNA, 45 bases read in frame from base 1. The germline V gene (reference sequence) specifies DFQATT as CDR1 and SNEGSKA as CDR2. Every donor was a healthy Caucasian. The twin cohort comprised three pairs of female monozygotic twins, all aged roughly 18 to 30 years. Positive isolation kits from Invitrogen were used to isolate the CD4+ and CD8+ T cell populations. Points the paper makes about the study in general: Compared with coincidental sharing between unrelated individuals, an excess of low generation-probability sequences was observed among out-of-frame TCR alpha sequences shared between twins. Invariant T cells such as MAIT and iNKT could partly confound zero-insertion analyses, though diverse VJ usage argued against this for most clonotypes. Excess twin sharing in beta out-of-frame sequences was weaker because fewer shared sequences lowered the signal-to-noise ratio. Fewer insertions were carried by abundant cord blood beta clonotypes, a similar but weaker trend appeared in young adult naive repertoires, and no such trend appeared in memory repertoires. Conclusions relied on cross-sectional statistical analysis, since the same donors could not be followed over many years. Recombination models systematically underestimated out-of-frame TCR alpha sharing in monozygotic twins but agreed with sharing between unrelated individuals.

These data also formed part of another study, on yellow fever vaccine responses in identical twins. As the second paper documents: According to the authors, in identical twins the way T cells responded to vaccination appeared partly convergent and partly personalized. In identical twins, the study followed T cell clones that responded to the vaccine with precision.

Sequencing was performed on CD4+ T cells sorted from blood. The rearrangement combines TRBV20-1 with TRBJ2-5, and TRBD2 matches 10 of the central bases. This receptor was taken from a woman aged 18-29 years in good health. The DNA sequence is as follows: TGCAGTGCTAGAGCAGCGGGGGGGAGTCAGGAGACCCAGTACTTC. Its protein product is CSARAAGGSQETQYF.